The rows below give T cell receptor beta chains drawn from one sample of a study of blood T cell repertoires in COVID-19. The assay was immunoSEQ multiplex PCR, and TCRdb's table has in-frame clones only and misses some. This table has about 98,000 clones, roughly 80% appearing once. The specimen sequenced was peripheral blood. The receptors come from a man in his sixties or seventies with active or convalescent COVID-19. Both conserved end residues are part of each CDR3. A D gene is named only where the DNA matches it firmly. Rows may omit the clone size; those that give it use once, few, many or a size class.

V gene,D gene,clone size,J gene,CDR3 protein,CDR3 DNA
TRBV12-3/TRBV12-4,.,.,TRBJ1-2,CASSLAENYGYTF,TGTGCCAGCAGTTTAGCTGAGAACTATGGCTACACCTTC
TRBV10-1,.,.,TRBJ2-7,CASSDPGKSYEQYF,TGCGCCAGCAGTGATCCAGGGAAGTCCTACGAGCAGTACTTC
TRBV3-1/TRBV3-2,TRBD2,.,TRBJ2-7,CASRSSGGGGEQYF,TGTGCCAGCAGGTCCTCGGGCGGGGGGGGCGAGCAGTACTTC
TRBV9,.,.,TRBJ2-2,CASSVRGIGTGELFF,TGTGCCAGCAGCGTAAGGGGTATAGGAACCGGGGAGCTGTTTTTT
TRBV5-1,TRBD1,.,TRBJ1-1,CASSGTGYLAEAFF,TGCGCCAGCAGCGGGACAGGGTATCTAGCTGAAGCTTTCTTT
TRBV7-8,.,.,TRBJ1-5,CASSRVGGSNQPQHF,TGTGCCAGCAGTCGAGTGGGGGGTAGCAATCAGCCCCAGCATTTT
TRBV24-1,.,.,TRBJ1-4,CATSDYRAEGEKLFF,TGTGCCACCAGTGATTACAGGGCCGAGGGTGAAAAACTGTTTTTT
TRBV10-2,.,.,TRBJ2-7,CATQQGSEQYF,TGCGCCACTCAACAGGGATCCGAGCAGTACTTC
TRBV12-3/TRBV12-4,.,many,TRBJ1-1,CASVYDTEAFF,TGTGCCAGCGTTTATGACACTGAAGCTTTCTTT
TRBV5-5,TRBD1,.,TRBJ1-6,CASSLLGQGGNSPLHF,TGTGCCAGCAGTCTTCTAGGACAGGGAGGGAATTCACCCCTCCACTTT
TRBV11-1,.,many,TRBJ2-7,CASSLRTQSSYEQYF,TGTGCCAGCAGCTTACGGACTCAGAGCTCCTACGAGCAGTACTTC
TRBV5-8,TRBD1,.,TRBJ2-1,CASSLGKDRPSYNEQFF,TGTGCCAGCAGCTTGGGTAAGGACAGGCCTTCCTACAATGAGCAGTTCTTC
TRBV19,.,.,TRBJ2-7,CASSPGHPYEQYF,TGTGCCAGTAGTCCGGGACACCCGTACGAGCAGTACTTC
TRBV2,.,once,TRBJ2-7,CASSDWTAYEQYF,TGTGCCAGCAGTGACTGGACAGCCTACGAGCAGTACTTC
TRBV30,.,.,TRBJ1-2,CASLGVGNGYTF,TGTGCCAGCCTCGGGGTGGGCAATGGCTACACCTTC
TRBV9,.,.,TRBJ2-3,CASSPRISGDTDTQYF,TGTGCCAGCAGCCCCCGGATTAGCGGAGACACAGATACGCAGTATTTT
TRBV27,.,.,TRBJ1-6,CASSVAGLLTSPLHF,TGTGCCAGCAGTGTAGCGGGCCTTTTGACTTCACCCCTCCACTTT
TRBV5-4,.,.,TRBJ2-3,CASSLAGGGTDTQYF,TGTGCCAGCAGCTTGGCCGGCGGGGGCACAGATACGCAGTATTTT